This section outlines one T cell receptor beta chain sequence together with its context. Antigen: not known. This CDR3 has 16 residues. Germline V gene lookup returns CDR1 LNHDA and CDR2 SQIVND (reference sequence). Germline trimming cut 3 bases from V and 5 bases from J; bases unmatched to any gene: 8. An input of roughly 0.45 to 1 ug of RNA was subjected to reverse transcription using random hexamers. An immunoSEQ multiplex PCR amplified TCR beta CDR3 over 54 Vbeta and 13 Jbeta. MiXCR, run by TCRdb on the immunoSEQ multiplex PCR reads, gives a single entry per CDR3 protein. In the table there are approximately 270,000 distinct CDR3 sequences, 80% to 95% of which are singletons. The data are from a study of CD8 T cells in Susac syndrome. Study conclusions and caveats: The TCR sequencing and HLA analysis in the study involved a relatively small number of individuals, as the study acknowledged.

Sample: CD4+ T cells from PBMCs. The source is a human donor with multiple sclerosis. The J gene is TRBJ1-4, the V gene TRBV19; the match to TRBD1 covers 8 bases. The CDR3 loop reads CASSMTGEFANEKLFF. CDR3 sequence (DNA): TGTGCCAGTAGTATGACAGGGGAGTTTGCCAATGAAAAACTGTTTTTT.